What follows are 25 T cell receptor beta chains derived from one specimen sequenced in a study of cytomegalovirus exposure and HLA in healthy donors. PCR employed 60 Vbeta and 13 Jbeta primers. Sequencing used immunoSEQ multiplex PCR; TCRdb keeps in-frame clones, though not all of them. The sample lists 200,000 to 250,000 clones; roughly 75% were seen once. Sequenced: PBMCs. The origin of the receptors is a woman aged 25 to 39 in good health and CMV-seronegative.

The J gene is TRBJ2-3, the V gene TRBV6-4, with a possible D match to TRBD2 (5 bases). Trimming pared 5 bases from V and 2 bases from J, leaving 14 bases between. The length of the CDR3 is 15 residues. Looked up from germline, CDR1 is MRHNA and CDR2 is SNTAGT. Here the CDR3 reads CASSPLGLNTDTQYF. In nucleotides, the CDR3 is TGTGCCAGCAGTCCACTAGGGCTAAACACAGATACGCAGTATTTT.

The rearrangement joins TRBV7-3 to TRBJ1-2, with TRBD1 matching 8 bases. J lost 3 bases, V lost 4 bases, and 7 bases had no gene match. Germline assignment: CDR1 SGHTA and CDR2 FQGTGA. This CDR3 is 15 amino acids long. The CDR3 sequence: CASSSSGGSYYGYTF. The CDR3 region has the DNA TGTGCCAGCAGCTCATCAGGGGGCTCCTACTATGGCTACACCTTC.

This clone was seen ten or more times. The chain joins TRBV7-3 to TRBJ2-1; D is ambiguous. CDR3 length: 14 amino acids. V was shortened by 2 bases and J by 4 bases, with 9 bases between the two germline ends. The germline CDR1 and CDR2 sequences are SGHTA and FQGTGA. CDR3 DNA: TGTGCCAGCAGCTTATTGCCGGGTTACAATGAGCAGTTCTTC. This translates into CASSLLPGYNEQFF.

This chain uses TRBV7-9 with TRBJ2-1; tentative D call: TRBD2 (5 bases). V gave up 1 base and J gave up 6 bases, with 16 bases separating them. The germline gives CDR1 SEHNR, CDR2 FQNEAQ (reference sequence). The CDR3 runs to 16 residues. The CDR3 region is CASSLERLVHSNEQFF. CDR3 DNA sequence: TGTGCCAGCAGCTTAGAGCGGCTAGTACATTCCAATGAGCAGTTCTTC.

The chain joins TRBV5-6 to TRBJ2-5; 8 nucleotides match TRBD2. CDR1 is SGHDT, CDR2 YYEEEE, per germline. With V trimmed by 7 bases and J by 3 bases, 8 bases remained unmatched. The CDR3 sequence is 14 residues long. DNA for the CDR3: TGTGCCAGCCGATCGGGGGGGAGGAAAGAGACCCAGTACTTC. Its protein product is CASRSGGRKETQYF.

This chain uses TRBV5-1 with TRBJ1-3; D unclear. The CDR3 has 16 amino acids. CDR1 SGHRS and CDR2 YFSETQ come from the germline V gene. The V end lost 0 bases, the J end lost 4 bases, and 14 bases lay between the germline ends. In DNA, the CDR3 is TGCGCCAGCAGCTTGGCCGGGGTAGTAAGAGGAAACACCATATATTTT. It codes for CASSLAGVVRGNTIYF.

DNA of the CDR3: TGCGCCAGCAGCTTGGCTGCTAGCGTGGCCACCGGGGAGCTGTTTTTT. Translating it yields CASSLAASVATGELFF. The chain carries TRBV5-1 and TRBJ2-2, with D perhaps matching TRBD2 (6 bases). Germline CDR1 reads SGHRS; CDR2 reads YFSETQ. The CDR3 consists of 16 residues. With 0 bases removed from V and 4 bases from J, the gap between germline ends came to 13 bases.

This CDR3 reads CASSASGTGFLTEAFF. The CDR3, as DNA: TGTGCCAGCAGCGCCTCCGGGACAGGGTTTCTCACTGAAGCTTTCTTT. The gene calls are TRBV9 and TRBJ1-1; 9 nucleotides align to TRBD1. The ends lost 3 bases at V and 4 bases at J; junction bases unmatched: 10. This CDR3 is 16 amino acids long. Germline-derived CDR1 and CDR2 are SGDLS and YYNGEE.

This clone was detected only a few times. The rearrangement links TRBV10-3 to TRBJ2-3; 9 nucleotides line up with TRBD2. This CDR3 spans 14 amino acids. The germline CDR1 and CDR2 sequences are ENHRY and SYGVKD. With 6 bases clipped from V and 2 bases from J, the junction kept 3 bases outside the gene matches. The DNA for the CDR3 is TGTGCCATCAGGGGACTAGCTTTCACAGATACGCAGTATTTT. Its protein is CAIRGLAFTDTQYF.

The V and J genes are TRBV7-3 and TRBJ2-3, with TRBD1 identical over 11 bases. The CDR3 has 16 amino acids. Germline V gene data show CDR1 as SGHTA and CDR2 as FQGTGA. The ends lost 0 bases at V and 4 bases at J; junction bases unmatched: 3. CDR3 loop: CASSLTRTGGADTQYF. CDR3 coding DNA: TGTGCCAGCAGCTTAACGAGGACAGGGGGCGCAGATACGCAGTATTTT.

The rearrangement joins TRBV13 to TRBJ2-7; D is ambiguous. This CDR3 spans 13 amino acids. Germline V lookup: CDR1 PRHDT, CDR2 FYEKMQ (reference sequence). Trimming stripped 0 bases from V and 6 bases from J, with 9 bases between. The CDR3, as DNA: TGTGCCAGCAGCTTAGGGCAGGCTCTCGAGCAGTACTTC. As protein: CASSLGQALEQYF.

This clone has a handful of counts. The J gene is TRBJ1-1, the V gene TRBV6-1; D remains ambiguous. The V and J ends lost 5 bases and 3 bases respectively, with 7 bases between them. CDR1 and CDR2 (germline): MNHNS, SASEGT. This CDR3 region has 12 residues. The CDR3 nucleotides read TGTGCCAGCAGTCTAAGCGACACTGAAGCTTTCTTT. Its translation: CASSLSDTEAFF.

This chain links TRBV4-1 with TRBJ2-7; the D gene is possibly TRBD2 (6 bases). This CDR3 comprises 15 residues. V lost 3 bases and J lost 1, with 13 bases in between. CDR1 MGHRA and CDR2 YSYEKL come from the germline V gene. This CDR3 is CASSHEAGTSYEQYF. The CDR3 nucleotides are TGCGCCAGCAGCCACGAGGCGGGGACTTCCTACGAGCAGTACTTC.

This chain links TRBV6-4 with TRBJ2-3; the match to TRBD2 covers 9 bases. The CDR3 is made up of 15 amino acids. Trimming cost V 3 bases and J 0 bases; bases outside gene matches: 1. CDR1 is MRHNA and CDR2 is SNTAGT in the germline V gene. In nucleotides, the CDR3 is TGTGCCAGCAGTGAACTAGCGGGTAGCACAGATACGCAGTATTTT. This gives the protein CASSELAGSTDTQYF.

The chain links TRBV2 to TRBJ1-3; D is unclear. The V gene lost 7 bases and the J gene lost 4 bases, with 11 bases spanning the gap. Germline values: CDR1 SNHLY, CDR2 FYNNEI. The length of the CDR3 is 13 residues. In nucleotides, the CDR3 is TGTGCCAGCACCGAAAGGAGGGGAAACACCATATATTTT. Its protein is CASTERRGNTIYF.

This clone was counted only a few times. The chain has TRBV16 and TRBJ2-4; TRBD2 agrees at 10 bases. V trimming: 4 bases; J trimming: 0 bases; junction bases outside the gene matches: 6. This CDR3 has 17 residues. In germline, CDR1 is KGHSY, CDR2 FQNENV. The CDR3 coding sequence is TGTGCCAGCAGCCCGCCCACTAGCGGGGAAGCCAAAAACATTCAGTACTTC. It yields the protein CASSPPTSGEAKNIQYF.

V usage is TRBV6-6 and J usage is TRBJ2-1; TRBD2 matches 7 bases. CDR1 is MNHNY and CDR2 is SVGAGI in the germline V gene (reference sequence). The junction had 7 bases not matched to a gene; V was cut back by 2 bases and J by 9 bases. The CDR3 has 14 residues. CDR3: CASSYRREGVEQFF. The CDR3 DNA follows: TGTGCCAGCAGTTACAGGAGGGAGGGCGTTGAGCAGTTCTTC.

V and J are TRBV7-6 and TRBJ2-7; 7 bases map to TRBD2. The CDR3 spans 13 residues. Germline V gene sequence: CDR1 SGHVS, CDR2 FNYEAQ. Trimming took 5 bases from V and 7 from J; bases not matched to a gene: 8. The CDR3 region has the DNA TGTGCCAGCAGCCCGGGGGGTCGGGGGGAGCAGTACTTC. Encoded protein: CASSPGGRGEQYF.

The rearrangement uses TRBV9 and TRBJ2-7; the D is unclear. CDR1 SGDLS and CDR2 YYNGEE come from the germline V gene. Trimming stripped 2 bases from V and 5 bases from J, with 11 bases between. There are 13 residues in the CDR3. CDR3 sequence (DNA): TGTGCCAGCAGCGTGACCGTAGAGGACGAGCAGTACTTC. It is translated as CASSVTVEDEQYF.

The rearrangement links TRBV27 to TRBJ2-1; 10 nucleotides line up with TRBD2. Trimming cost V 2 bases and J 9 bases; bases outside gene matches: 10. Germline loops: CDR1 MNHEY, CDR2 SMNVEV (reference sequence). This CDR3 has 16 amino acids. CDR3 coding DNA: TGTGCCAGCAGTTTAACTTCTAGCGGGAGAGGGGGTGAGCAGTTCTTC. Its protein is CASSLTSSGRGGEQFF.

The chain is built from TRBV12-5 and TRBJ2-7; the D gene is possibly TRBD2 (7 bases). The CDR3 sequence is 17 residues long. Trimming removed 6 bases from V and 2 bases from J, with 23 bases in between. CDR1 is LGHNT, CDR2 FRNRAP, per germline. The CDR3 nucleotides are TGTGCTAGTGGGCTAAGTTGGGAGGGGGTGCTGCCCTACGAGCAGTACTTC. Encoded protein: CASGLSWEGVLPYEQYF. Based on the CDR3 plus reference TRBV12-5 and TRBJ2-7, the full variable domain is DARVTQTPRHKVTEMGQEVTMRCQPILGHNTVFWYRQTMMQGLELLAYFRNRAPLDDSGMPKDRFSAEMPDATLATLKIQPSEPRDSAVYFCASGLSWEGVLPYEQYFGPGTRLTVT.

This clone occurred a few times. V usage is TRBV7-2 and J usage is TRBJ2-7; D might be TRBD2 (5 bases). V was clipped by 5 bases and J by 4 bases, with 21 bases between them. The CDR3 has 16 amino acids. CDR1 and CDR2 from the germline V gene are SGHTA and FQGNSA. CDR3 sequence: CASSPSSTPREYEQYF. The CDR3 nucleotides read TGTGCCAGCAGCCCTTCATCGACCCCCCGGGAATACGAGCAGTACTTC.

The CDR3 protein is CASSGAGQGAWGANVLTF. CDR3 nucleotides: TGTGCCAGCAGTGGAGCGGGACAGGGGGCGTGGGGGGCCAACGTCCTGACTTTC. The V call is TRBV2, the J call TRBJ2-6; 12 bases line up with TRBD1. This CDR3 spans 18 amino acids. From germline, CDR1 is SNHLY and CDR2 FYNNEI. V dropped 4 bases and J dropped 4; count of bases not matched to a gene: 8.

The chain joins TRBV4-2 to TRBJ1-5; TRBD1 matches 9 bases. The ends lost 3 bases at V and 2 bases at J; junction bases unmatched: 14. CDR3 length: 19 amino acids. Germline V gene sequence: CDR1 LGHNA, CDR2 YNFKEQ. The CDR3 is CASSHVGDREGARNQPQHF. DNA for the CDR3: TGTGCCAGCAGCCACGTTGGGGACAGGGAGGGGGCCCGCAATCAGCCCCAGCATTTT.

This clone was recorded only once. The chain is built from TRBV6-6 and TRBJ2-3, with 7 bases identical to TRBD2. Germline trimming cut 0 bases from V and 3 bases from J; bases unmatched to any gene: 6. The CDR3 sequence is 16 residues long. The germline V gene encodes CDR1 MNHNY and CDR2 SVGAGI (reference sequence). The CDR3 reads CASSYSVLADTDTQYF. The DNA of the CDR3 is TGTGCCAGCAGTTACTCGGTCCTAGCGGATACAGATACGCAGTATTTT.